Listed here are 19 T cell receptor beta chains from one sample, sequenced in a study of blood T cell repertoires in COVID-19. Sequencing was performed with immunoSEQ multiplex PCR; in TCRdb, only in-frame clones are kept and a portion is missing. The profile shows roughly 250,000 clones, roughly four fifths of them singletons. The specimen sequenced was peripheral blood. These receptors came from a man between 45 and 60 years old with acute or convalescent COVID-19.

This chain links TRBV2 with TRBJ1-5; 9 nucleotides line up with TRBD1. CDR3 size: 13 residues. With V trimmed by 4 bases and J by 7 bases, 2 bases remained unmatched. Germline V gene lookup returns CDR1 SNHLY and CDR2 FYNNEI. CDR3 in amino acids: CASSGTGEQPQHF. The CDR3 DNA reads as TGTGCCAGCAGTGGGACAGGGGAACAGCCCCAGCATTTT.

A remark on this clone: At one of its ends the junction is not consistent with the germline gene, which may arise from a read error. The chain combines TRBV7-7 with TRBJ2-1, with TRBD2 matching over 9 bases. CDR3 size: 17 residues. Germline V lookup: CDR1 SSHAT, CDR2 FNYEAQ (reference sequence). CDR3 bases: TGTGCTAGCAGCCCTTCGAGCGGGGGGTATTCCTACAATGAGCAGTTCTTC. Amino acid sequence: CASSPSSGGYSYNEQFF.

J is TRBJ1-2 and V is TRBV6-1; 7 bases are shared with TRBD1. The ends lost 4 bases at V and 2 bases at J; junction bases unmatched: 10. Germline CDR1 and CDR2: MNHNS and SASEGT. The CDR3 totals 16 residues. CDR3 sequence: CASSVVRGTANYGYTF. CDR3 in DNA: TGTGCCAGCAGTGTGGTTCGGGGGACAGCGAACTATGGCTACACCTTC.

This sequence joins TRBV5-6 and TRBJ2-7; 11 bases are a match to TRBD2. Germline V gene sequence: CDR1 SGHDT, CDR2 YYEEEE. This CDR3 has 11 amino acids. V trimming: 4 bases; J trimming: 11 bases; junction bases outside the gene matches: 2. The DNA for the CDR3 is TGTGCCAGCAGCAGTAGCGGGAGGGAGTACTTC. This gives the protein CASSSSGREYF.

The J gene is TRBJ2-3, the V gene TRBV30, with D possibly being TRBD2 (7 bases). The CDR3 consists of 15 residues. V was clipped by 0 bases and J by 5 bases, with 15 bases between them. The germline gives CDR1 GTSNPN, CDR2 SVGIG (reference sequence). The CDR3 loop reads CAWSVHGGPGDTQYF. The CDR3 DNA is TGTGCCTGGAGTGTACACGGGGGGCCCGGAGATACGCAGTATTTT.

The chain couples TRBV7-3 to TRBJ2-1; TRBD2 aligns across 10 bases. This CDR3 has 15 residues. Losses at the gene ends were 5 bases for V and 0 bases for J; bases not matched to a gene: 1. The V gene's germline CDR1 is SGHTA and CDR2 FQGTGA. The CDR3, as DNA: TGTGCCAGCAGCCGACTAGCGGGCTCCTACAATGAGCAGTTCTTC. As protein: CASSRLAGSYNEQFF.

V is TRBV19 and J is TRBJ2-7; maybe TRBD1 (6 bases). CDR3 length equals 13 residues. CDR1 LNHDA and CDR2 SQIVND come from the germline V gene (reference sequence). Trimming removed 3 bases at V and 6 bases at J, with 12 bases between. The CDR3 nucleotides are TGTGCCAGTAGTATGGCCCGGACAGCCGAGCAGTACTTC. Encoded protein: CASSMARTAEQYF.

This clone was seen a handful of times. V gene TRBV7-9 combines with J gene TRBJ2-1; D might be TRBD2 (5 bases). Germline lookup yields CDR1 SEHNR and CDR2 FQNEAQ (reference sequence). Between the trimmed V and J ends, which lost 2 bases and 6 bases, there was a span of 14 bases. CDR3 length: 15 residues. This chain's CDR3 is CASSLQAERSNEQFF. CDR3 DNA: TGTGCCAGCAGCTTACAAGCGGAACGGAGCAATGAGCAGTTCTTC.

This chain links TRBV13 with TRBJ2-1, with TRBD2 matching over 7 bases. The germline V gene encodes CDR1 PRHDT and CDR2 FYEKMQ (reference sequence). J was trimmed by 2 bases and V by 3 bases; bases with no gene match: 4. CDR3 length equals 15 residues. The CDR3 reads CASSFYAGAYNEQFF. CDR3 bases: TGTGCCAGCAGCTTCTACGCGGGAGCCTACAATGAGCAGTTCTTC. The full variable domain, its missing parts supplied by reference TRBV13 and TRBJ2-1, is AAGVIQSPRHLIKEKRETATLKCYPIPRHDTVYWYQQGPGQDPQFLISFYEKMQSDKGSIPDRFSAQQFSDYHSELNMSSLELGDSALYFCASSFYAGAYNEQFFGPGTRLTVL.

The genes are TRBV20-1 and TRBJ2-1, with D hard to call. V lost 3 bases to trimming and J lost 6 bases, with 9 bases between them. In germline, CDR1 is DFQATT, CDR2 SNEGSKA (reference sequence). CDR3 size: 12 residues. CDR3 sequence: CSASPQANEQFF. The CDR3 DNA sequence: TGCAGTGCTAGTCCCCAGGCCAATGAGCAGTTCTTC.

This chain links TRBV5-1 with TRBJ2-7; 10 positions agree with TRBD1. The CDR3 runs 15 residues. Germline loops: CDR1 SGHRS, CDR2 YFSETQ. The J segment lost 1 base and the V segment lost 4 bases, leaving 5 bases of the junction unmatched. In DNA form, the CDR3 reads TGCGCCAGCAGCCAATGGACAGGGGGGTCCTACGAGCAGTACTTC. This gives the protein CASSQWTGGSYEQYF.

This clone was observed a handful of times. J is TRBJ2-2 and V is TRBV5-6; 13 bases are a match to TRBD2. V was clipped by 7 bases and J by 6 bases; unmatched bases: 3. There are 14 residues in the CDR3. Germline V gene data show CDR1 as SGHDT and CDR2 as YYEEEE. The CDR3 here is CASGTSGAAGELFF. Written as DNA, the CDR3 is TGTGCCAGCGGGACTAGCGGGGCGGCCGGGGAGCTGTTTTTT.

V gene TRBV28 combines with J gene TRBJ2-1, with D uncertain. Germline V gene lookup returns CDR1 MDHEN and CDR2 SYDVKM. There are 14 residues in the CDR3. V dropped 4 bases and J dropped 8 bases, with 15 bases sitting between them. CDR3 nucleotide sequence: TGTGCCAGCAGTTCCCCCCGACTTTTGGATGAGCAGTTCTTC. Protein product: CASSSPRLLDEQFF.

CDR3 nucleotide sequence: TGTGCCAGCAGTGGGGCTGGACGGGGGAGCTCCTACAATGAGCAGTTCTTC. Translating gives CASSGAGRGSSYNEQFF. The rearrangement uses TRBV2 and TRBJ2-1, with D perhaps TRBD2 (6 bases). Germline V gene lookup returns CDR1 SNHLY and CDR2 FYNNEI. CDR3 size: 17 residues. Trimming took 4 bases from V and 0 from J, leaving 16 bases between them.

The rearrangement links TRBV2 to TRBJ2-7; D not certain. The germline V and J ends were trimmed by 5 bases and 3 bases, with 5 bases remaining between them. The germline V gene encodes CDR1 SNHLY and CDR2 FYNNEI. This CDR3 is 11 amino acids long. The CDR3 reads CASSPNYEQYF. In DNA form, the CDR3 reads TGTGCCAGCAGTCCCAACTACGAGCAGTACTTC.

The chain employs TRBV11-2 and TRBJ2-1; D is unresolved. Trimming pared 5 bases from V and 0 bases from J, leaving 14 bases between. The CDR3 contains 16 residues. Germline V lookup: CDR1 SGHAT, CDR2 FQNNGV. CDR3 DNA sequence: TGTGCCAGCAGCCTTTCCGCGGCCTCCTCCTACAATGAGCAGTTCTTC. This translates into CASSLSAASSYNEQFF. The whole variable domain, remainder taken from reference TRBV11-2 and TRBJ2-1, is EAGVAQSPRYKIIEKRQSVAFWCNPISGHATLYWYQQILGQGPKLLIQFQNNGVVDDSQLPKDRFSAERLKGVDSTLKIQPAKLEDSAVYLCASSLSAASSYNEQFFGPGTRLTVL.

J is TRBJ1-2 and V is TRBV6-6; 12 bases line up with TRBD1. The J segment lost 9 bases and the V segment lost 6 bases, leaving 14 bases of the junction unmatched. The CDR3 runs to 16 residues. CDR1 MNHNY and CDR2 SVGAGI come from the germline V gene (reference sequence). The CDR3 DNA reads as TGTGCCAGCAGATCCAGTCTAACCGGGACAGGGGGCCGCTACACCTTC. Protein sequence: CASRSSLTGTGGRYTF.

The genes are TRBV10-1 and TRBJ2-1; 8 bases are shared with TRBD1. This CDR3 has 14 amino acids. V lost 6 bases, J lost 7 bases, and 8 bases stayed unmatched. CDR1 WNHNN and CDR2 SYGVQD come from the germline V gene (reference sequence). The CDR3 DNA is TGCGCCAGCAGGTCCGGGACAGGTACGAATGAGCAGTTCTTC. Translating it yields CASRSGTGTNEQFF.

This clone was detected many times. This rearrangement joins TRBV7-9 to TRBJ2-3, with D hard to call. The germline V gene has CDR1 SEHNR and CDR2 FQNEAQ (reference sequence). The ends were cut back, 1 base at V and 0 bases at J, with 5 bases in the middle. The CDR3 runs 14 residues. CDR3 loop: CASSLDKSTDTQYF. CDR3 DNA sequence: TGTGCCAGCAGCTTAGATAAAAGCACAGATACGCAGTATTTT.